This TCR beta chain was retrieved from a study of blood T cell repertoires in COVID-19. As for the study in general: Both acute and convalescent COVID-19 samples were obtained from the United States, Italy and Spain.

Authors' methods: Reference gene primer amplification yielded estimated nucleated cell counts. TCRdb's table, derived via immunoSEQ multiplex PCR, lists solely in-frame clones and lacks some. V, J and clone size were drawn from that table, and D and trimming were deduced from the DNA. The sample carries just over 150,000 clones, about nine tenths recorded once. The CDR3 is 16 amino acids. The germline V gene has CDR1 MDHEN and CDR2 SYDVKM. The trim removed 7 bases at V and 2 bases at J, leaving 13 bases unmatched. While infection was still active, Seattle patients were enrolled and then followed longitudinally.

The V and J genes are TRBV28 and TRBJ1-1; 7 nucleotides agree with TRBD1. The sample comprised peripheral blood. This TCR derives from a man in his thirties or forties with COVID-19, enrolled during active disease. The CDR3: CASTFIRGTANTEAFF. The CDR3 nucleotides read TGTGCCAGCACCTTCATTCGGGGGACAGCCAACACTGAAGCTTTCTTT.